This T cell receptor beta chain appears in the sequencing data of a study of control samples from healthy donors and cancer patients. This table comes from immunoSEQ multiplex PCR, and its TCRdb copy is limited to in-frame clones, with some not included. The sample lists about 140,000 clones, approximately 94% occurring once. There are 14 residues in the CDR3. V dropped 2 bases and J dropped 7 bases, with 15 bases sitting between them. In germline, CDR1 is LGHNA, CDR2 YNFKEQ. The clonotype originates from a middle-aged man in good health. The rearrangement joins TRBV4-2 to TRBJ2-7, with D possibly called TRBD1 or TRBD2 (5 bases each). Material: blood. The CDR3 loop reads CASSQQGASGEQYF. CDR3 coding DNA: TGTGCCAGCAGCCAACAGGGAGCCTCGGGAGAGCAGTACTTC.